Listed here are 30 T cell receptor beta chains from one sample, sequenced in a study of breast tumors, draining lymph nodes, adjacent tissues. TCRdb re-derived calls from the multiplex PCR reads in MiXCR, one entry per CDR3 protein. The repertoire holds some 230,000 distinct CDR3 sequences, with roughly a third as singletons. Breast cancer patients provided tissue from their axillary draining lymph nodes. The specimen sequenced was axillary lymph node tissue. The origin of the receptors is a female donor with breast cancer. Some clones in this sample may be carry-over from other donors' samples.

This clonotype was picked up many times. The chain joins TRBV30 to TRBJ1-2; D unclear. The V end lost 3 bases, the J end lost 8 bases, and 10 bases lay between the germline ends. The CDR3 loop spans 11 amino acids. Germline CDR1 and CDR2: GTSNPN and SVGIG (reference sequence). Here the CDR3 reads CAWRGYTGYTF. CDR3 coding DNA: TGTGCCTGGAGAGGTTACACGGGCTACACCTTC.

This clonotype showed up many times. The chain links TRBV20-1 to TRBJ2-3; 9 nucleotides line up with TRBD2. J was trimmed by 6 bases and V by 1 base; bases with no gene match: 14. The CDR3 sequence is 17 residues long. The V gene's germline CDR1 is DFQATT and CDR2 SNEGSKA (reference sequence). CDR3 residues: CSARADNRAGGPDTQYF. Written as DNA, the CDR3 is TGCAGTGCTAGAGCGGATAATCGGGCGGGGGGGCCGGATACGCAGTATTTT.

Details on this clonotype: This could be a read error, since a much larger clone is one nucleotide away. The chain has TRBV7-2 and TRBJ1-1; D ambiguous. V shed 4 bases and J shed 1 base, with 4 bases lying between them. The germline V gene encodes CDR1 SGHTA and CDR2 FQGNSA. The CDR3 is 12 amino acids. CDR3 residues: CASSSANTEAFF. CDR3 bases: TGTGCCAGCAGCTCGGCGAACACTGAAGCTTTCTTT.

This clonotype was counted ten times or more. The genes are TRBV5-1 and TRBJ1-2; 9 bases agree with TRBD1. Trimming took 4 bases from V and 2 from J; bases not matched to a gene: 9. Germline CDR1 SGHRS, CDR2 YFSETQ. The CDR3 runs to 16 residues. CDR3 loop: CASSRGLTGGNYGYTF. DNA of the CDR3: TGCGCCAGCAGCCGGGGGCTGACAGGGGGAAACTATGGCTACACCTTC.

This clonotype was counted ten times or more. In DNA form, the CDR3 reads TGTGCCAGCAGTGGCCAGGGAGAAAATACGCAGTATTTT. Protein product: CASSGQGENTQYF. The chain couples TRBV2 to TRBJ2-3; D tentatively fits TRBD1 or TRBD2 (5 bases each). This CDR3 contains 13 residues. Trimming removed 4 bases at V and 7 bases at J, with 12 bases between. Per the germline V gene, CDR1 is SNHLY and CDR2 is FYNNEI.

Comments on this clonotype: Given a much more abundant clone one base away, this may be a read error. V usage is TRBV7-9 and J usage is TRBJ2-1; maybe TRBD1 (5 bases). Looked up from germline, CDR1 is SEHNR and CDR2 is FQNEAQ (reference sequence). This CDR3 has 15 residues. CDR3 nucleotide sequence: TGTGGCAGCAGCCCCCGTCAGGGAAAGGTCAATGAGCAGTTCTTC. Residues: CGSSPRQGKVNEQFF.

At least ten counts were recorded for this clonotype. The chain employs TRBV5-8 and TRBJ2-7; TRBD2 is a possible D gene (6 bases). V was shortened by 0 bases and J by 2 bases, with 15 bases between the two germline ends. The CDR3 runs to 16 residues. Germline V gene sequence: CDR1 SGHTS, CDR2 YDEGEE. CDR3 nucleotides: TGTGCCAGCAGCTTGGGACTCCTTGCGGGAACCTACGAGCAGTACTTC. It translates to CASSLGLLAGTYEQYF.

This clonotype was recorded many times. The gene calls are TRBV20-1 and TRBJ1-5; 8 nucleotides agree with TRBD1. The germline V gene encodes CDR1 DFQATT and CDR2 SNEGSKA (reference sequence). V lost 0 bases, J lost 7 bases, and 5 bases stayed unmatched. CDR3 length: 14 amino acids. This chain's CDR3 is CSARDAQGAQPQHF. CDR3 nucleotide sequence: TGCAGTGCTAGAGATGCCCAGGGGGCCCAGCCCCAGCATTTT.

To note about this clonotype: A much larger clone differs by one base, so this may be a read error. The V gene is TRBV20-1, the J gene TRBJ2-1; 8 positions agree with TRBD1. The V gene's germline CDR1 is DFQATT and CDR2 SNEGSKA (reference sequence). CDR3 length equals 16 residues. The V segment lost 0 bases and the J segment 6 bases; nucleotides outside the gene matches: 10. CDR3 residues: CSARDPRQGPANEQFF. CDR3 DNA sequence: TGCAGTGCTAGAGATCCTAGACAGGGGCCCGCCAATGAGCAGTTCTTC.

The sample holds a few counts of this clonotype. The chain uses TRBV27 and TRBJ2-2; possible D gene TRBD1, 5 bases. Germline V gene sequence: CDR1 MNHEY, CDR2 SMNVEV (reference sequence). V shed 2 bases and J shed 5 bases, with 21 bases lying between them. CDR3 size: 18 residues. The CDR3 loop is CASSLGWVRDYGTGELFF. In nucleotides, the CDR3 is TGTGCCAGCAGTTTAGGCTGGGTCAGGGATTATGGAACCGGGGAGCTGTTTTTT.

The V and J genes are TRBV5-6 and TRBJ1-6; D possibly corresponds to TRBD1 (6 bases). The CDR3 length is 15 residues. Germline loops: CDR1 SGHDT, CDR2 YYEEEE. Trimming took 6 bases from V and 6 from J, leaving 16 bases between them. Here the CDR3 reads CASIKMDSGNSPLHF. The DNA for the CDR3 is TGTGCCAGCATCAAGATGGACAGCGGTAATTCACCCCTCCACTTT. Full variable domain (remainder filled in from reference TRBV5-6 and TRBJ1-6): DAGVTQSPTHLIKTRGQQVTLRCSPKSGHDTVSWYQQALGQGPQFIFQYYEEEERQRGNFPDRFSGHQFPNYSSELNVNALLLGDSALYLCASIKMDSGNSPLHFGNGTRLTVT.

V usage is TRBV2 and J usage is TRBJ1-2; D is undetermined. The V gene's germline CDR1 is SNHLY and CDR2 FYNNEI. The CDR3 loop spans 14 amino acids. The germline V and J ends were trimmed by 5 bases and 3 bases, with 13 bases remaining between them. The CDR3: CASSLLTLDYGYTF. The DNA for the CDR3 is TGTGCCAGCAGTTTATTGACCTTGGACTATGGCTACACCTTC.

The CDR3 sequence is CASSLLGNTIYF. CDR3 DNA: TGCGCCAGCAGCTTGTTGGGAAACACCATATATTTT. The chain has TRBV5-1 and TRBJ1-3, with no clear D. This CDR3 spans 12 amino acids. The V gene's germline CDR1 is SGHRS and CDR2 YFSETQ. V was clipped by 1 base and J by 4 bases, with 3 bases between them.

The V gene is TRBV20-1, the J gene TRBJ1-2; weak D call: TRBD1 (5 bases). CDR1 is DFQATT and CDR2 is SNEGSKA in the germline V gene (reference sequence). This CDR3 has 13 amino acids. V was cut by 0 bases and J by 8 bases, with 13 bases left in between. The CDR3 bases are TGCAGTGCTAGAGATGGGGCGGGAGGCGGCTACACCTTC. Translated: CSARDGAGGGYTF.

The table lists this clonotype with many counts. CDR3 nucleotides: TGTGCCACCAGCCCCTGGGGGGGCTTCCACAATGAGCAGTTCTTC. It codes for CATSPWGGFHNEQFF. This chain uses TRBV15 with TRBJ2-1, with D tentatively TRBD2 (7 bases). Per germline, CDR1 LNHNV and CDR2 YYDKDF (reference sequence). The CDR3 consists of 15 residues. V gave up 5 bases and J gave up 5 bases, with 16 bases separating them.

This clonotype was seen at least ten times. The J gene is TRBJ2-1, the V gene TRBV20-1; 14 bases line up with TRBD2. Germline V gives CDR1 DFQATT, CDR2 SNEGSKA (reference sequence). V lost 6 bases and J lost 1; bases outside the gene matches: 11. The CDR3 spans 18 residues. The CDR3 sequence is CSAHPGLAGDDSYNEQFF. DNA for the CDR3: TGCAGTGCCCACCCGGGACTAGCGGGGGATGATTCCTACAATGAGCAGTTCTTC.

On this clonotype: At one end the junction does not follow the germline gene, possibly because of a read error. The chain combines TRBV19 with TRBJ1-5; D is ambiguous. CDR1 is LNHDA, CDR2 SQIVND, per germline (reference sequence). The CDR3 covers 13 residues. This chain's CDR3 is CASTAAFNQPQHF. The CDR3 DNA reads TGTGCTAGTACGGCAGCCTTCAATCAGCCCCAGCATTTT.

This clonotype appeared many times. CDR3 sequence reads: CASVPQGSYEQYF. DNA of the CDR3: TGTGCCAGCGTCCCGCAGGGTTCCTACGAGCAGTACTTC. The chain carries TRBV6-6 and TRBJ2-7; the D gene is possibly TRBD1 (5 bases). Germline V gene lookup returns CDR1 MNHNY and CDR2 SVGAGI (reference sequence). The CDR3 extends over 13 amino acids. The ends were cut back, 8 bases at V and 1 base at J, with 12 bases in the middle.

This clonotype was picked up many times. The genes are TRBV7-9 and TRBJ1-5; the D gene is possibly TRBD1 (5 bases). The V gene lost 5 bases and the J gene lost 4 bases, with 12 bases spanning the gap. The CDR3 is 14 amino acids. Germline assignment: CDR1 SEHNR and CDR2 FQNEAQ (reference sequence). CDR3 sequence: CASSMQDRNQPQHF. The CDR3, as DNA: TGTGCCAGCAGCATGCAAGACAGAAATCAGCCCCAGCATTTT.

A note on this clonotype: This could be a read error, since a much larger clone is one nucleotide away. V is TRBV9 and J is TRBJ2-1, with 8 nucleotides matching TRBD1. Germline V gene sequence: CDR1 SGDLS, CDR2 YYNGEE. The CDR3 spans 14 residues. Unmatched junction bases numbered 10, after V lost 4 bases and J lost 10 bases. The CDR3 loop reads CASSPRQGPREQFF. The DNA for the CDR3 is TGTGCCAGCAGCCCGAGACAGGGGCCGCGGGAGCAGTTCTTC.

The table lists this clonotype with many counts. The chain carries TRBV20-1 and TRBJ2-2, with TRBD2 identical over 8 bases. The CDR3 contains 19 residues. With V trimmed by 0 bases and J by 0 bases, 12 bases remained unmatched. Germline values: CDR1 DFQATT, CDR2 SNEGSKA (reference sequence). The CDR3 bases are TGCAGTGCTAGAGATCGAGGGACAATCGGGGGGGCGAACACCGGGGAGCTGTTTTTT. This sequence encodes CSARDRGTIGGANTGELFF.

In the case of this clonotype: It may be a read error: a sequence one base away is much more abundant. The chain joins TRBV10-3 to TRBJ1-5; D is possibly TRBD1 (6 bases). This CDR3 has 17 amino acids. The germline V gene encodes CDR1 ENHRY and CDR2 SYGVKD. V lost 10 bases and J lost 2, with 24 bases in between. CDR3 region: CASRPGRGAMGNQPQHF. The DNA for the CDR3 is TGTGCCAGCAGGCCGGGACGGGGGGCTATGGGCAATCAGCCCCAGCATTTT.

This chain connects TRBV29-1 to TRBJ2-7, with D unclear. Trimming shortened V by 8 bases and J by 2 bases, and 16 bases separated the two germline ends. The V gene's germline CDR1 is SQVTM and CDR2 ANQGSEA. CDR3 length: 13 residues. CDR3 protein: CSIHLWGPYEQYF. The CDR3 nucleotides are TGCAGCATTCACCTTTGGGGTCCCTACGAGCAGTACTTC.

This clonotype occurred many times. This chain uses TRBV10-2 with TRBJ1-6; D is undetermined. The CDR3 loop spans 18 amino acids. The germline gives CDR1 WSHSY, CDR2 SAAADI. The V end lost 0 bases, the J end lost 0 bases, and 12 bases lay between the germline ends. In nucleotides, the CDR3 is TGCGCCAGCAGTGAGTCTATCCAGGCAGACTCCTATAATTCACCCCTCCACTTT. Protein: CASSESIQADSYNSPLHF.

This clonotype appeared many times. The chain links TRBV5-5 to TRBJ1-6; possibly TRBD1 for D (5 bases). Germline CDR1 reads SGHKS; CDR2 reads YYEKEE (reference sequence). The CDR3 totals 15 residues. V dropped 0 bases and J dropped 9 bases, with 13 bases sitting between them. The CDR3 bases are TGTGCCAGCAGCTTGGAGCTGGGGCTCGCTTCACCCCTCCACTTT. Translated: CASSLELGLASPLHF.

This chain uses TRBV7-3 with TRBJ1-6; weak D call: TRBD1 (5 bases). The V gene's germline CDR1 is SGHTA and CDR2 FQGTGA. The CDR3 sequence is 15 residues long. Trimming pared 8 bases from V and 10 bases from J, leaving 21 bases between. The CDR3 nucleotides are TGTGCCAGCGGAATAGCGGGCAGGGACGAATCACCCCTCCACTTT. Translated, it gives CASGIAGRDESPLHF.

This clonotype was seen many times. V is TRBV12-3 or TRBV12-4 and J is TRBJ2-1; no clear D. The CDR3 has 13 amino acids. V lost 0 bases and J 7 bases, leaving 7 bases between the germline ends. This CDR3 is CASSLARPNEQFF. In nucleotides, the CDR3 is TGTGCCAGCAGTTTAGCGCGGCCAAATGAGCAGTTCTTC.

The chain joins TRBV7-2 to TRBJ1-2; D gene ambiguous. The germline V gene has CDR1 SGHTA and CDR2 FQGNSA. This CDR3 has 13 residues. V was shortened by 0 bases and J by 12 bases, with 14 bases between the two germline ends. CDR3 sequence reads: CASSLASSSGNTF. The CDR3, as DNA: TGTGCCAGCAGCTTAGCCTCCAGCTCTGGAAACACCTTC.

This clonotype was detected many times. The chain carries TRBV7-9 and TRBJ2-2; D call uncertain. CDR3 size: 13 residues. The V end lost 2 bases, the J end lost 3 bases, and 4 bases lay between the germline ends. Germline CDR1 reads SEHNR; CDR2 reads FQNEAQ (reference sequence). The CDR3 sequence is CASSLSYTGELFF. DNA of the CDR3: TGTGCCAGCAGCTTAAGTTACACCGGGGAGCTGTTTTTT.

This clonotype was seen at least ten times. J is TRBJ2-7 and V is TRBV5-4; D remains ambiguous. CDR3 size: 13 residues. CDR1 and CDR2 (germline): SGHNT, YYREEE (reference sequence). The V end lost 2 bases, the J end lost 3 bases, and 9 bases lay between the germline ends. CDR3 in DNA: TGTGCCAGCAGCTTCGACTCGGGCTACGAGCAGTACTTC. It is translated as CASSFDSGYEQYF.